These 24 T cell receptor beta chains share one sample of origin, sequenced in a study of blood T cell repertoires in COVID-19. TCRdb's table, derived via immunoSEQ multiplex PCR, lists solely in-frame clones and lacks some. This sample has 35,000 to 45,000 clones, with approximately 80% found just once. Material for sequencing was peripheral blood. These receptors were collected from a man aged 80 or over with acute or convalescent COVID-19.

This chain connects TRBV6-1 to TRBJ2-7, with TRBD1 matching 8 bases. Per the germline V gene, CDR1 is MNHNS and CDR2 is SASEGT. The trim removed 3 bases at V and 7 bases at J, leaving 2 bases unmatched. The CDR3 sequence is 12 residues long. CDR3 residues: CASSDRGQEQYF. CDR3 coding DNA: TGTGCCAGCAGTGACAGGGGGCAAGAGCAGTACTTC.

This clone appeared a few times. V usage is TRBV3-1 (or the pseudogene TRBV3-2) and J usage is TRBJ2-5, with a weak D call TRBD2 (6 bases). The V end lost 4 bases, the J end lost 2 bases, and 11 bases lay between the germline ends. CDR1 and CDR2 (germline): LGHDT, YNNKEL (reference sequence). The CDR3 spans 14 residues. The CDR3 DNA follows: TGTGCCAGCAGCCGAATTAGCGGTCAAGAGACCCAGTACTTC. The encoded protein is CASSRISGQETQYF.

The chain employs TRBV10-3 and TRBJ2-3, with D possibly TRBD2 on 6 matching bases. CDR3 length: 14 residues. V lost 6 bases and J 1 base, leaving 11 bases between the germline ends. Germline lookup yields CDR1 ENHRY and CDR2 SYGVKD. As DNA, the CDR3 is TGTGCCATCAGATTAGCGGCTGGCACAGATACGCAGTATTTT. Translated, it gives CAIRLAAGTDTQYF.

The chain has TRBV7-8 and TRBJ2-1, with D maybe TRBD1 (6 bases). Germline V gives CDR1 SGHVS, CDR2 FQNEAQ. This CDR3 contains 15 residues. V was clipped by 8 bases and J by 0 bases, with 14 bases between them. The CDR3 loop is CASAWQGTSYNEQFF. The DNA of the CDR3 is TGTGCCAGCGCCTGGCAGGGGACCTCCTACAATGAGCAGTTCTTC.

This clone was picked up a small number of times. This chain connects TRBV28 to TRBJ1-2; TRBD1 matches 8 bases. The junction had 9 bases not matched to a gene; V was cut back by 5 bases and J by 7 bases. Germline CDR1 MDHEN, CDR2 SYDVKM. This CDR3 is built from 14 residues. CDR3 sequence reads: CASSADRGPAGYTF. The DNA of the CDR3 is TGTGCCAGCAGTGCCGACAGGGGCCCGGCTGGCTACACCTTC.

The chain uses TRBV3-1 (or the pseudogene TRBV3-2) and TRBJ2-7; TRBD2 matches 12 bases. The trim removed 5 bases at V and 6 bases at J, leaving 11 bases unmatched. Germline lookup yields CDR1 LGHDT and CDR2 YNNKEL (reference sequence). The CDR3 runs to 16 residues. CDR3 region: CASSLGTSGSGSEQYF. The DNA for the CDR3 is TGTGCCAGCAGCTTAGGGACTAGCGGGTCGGGGAGCGAGCAGTACTTC.

This chain uses TRBV28 with TRBJ1-4; 9 bases map to TRBD1. CDR3 length equals 16 residues. Germline V gene lookup returns CDR1 MDHEN and CDR2 SYDVKM. V was pared by 10 bases and J by 7 bases, with 16 bases of the junction left unmatched. The CDR3 sequence is CATRLGQGPNGEKLFF. For the CDR3, the DNA is TGTGCCACCAGGCTAGGACAGGGGCCTAATGGTGAAAAACTGTTTTTT.

CDR3 nucleotides: TGTGCCACCAGCGGACGGACAGGTCCCTACGAGCAGTACTTC. Amino acid sequence: CATSGRTGPYEQYF. The chain employs TRBV15 and TRBJ2-7, with 7 bases aligning to TRBD1. Germline V gives CDR1 LNHNV, CDR2 YYDKDF (reference sequence). Trimming cost V 5 bases and J 2 bases; bases outside gene matches: 6. The CDR3 runs 14 residues.

This clone turned up a few times. This rearrangement joins TRBV27 to TRBJ2-2; TRBD2 aligns across 9 bases. This CDR3 has 16 amino acids. V trimming: 5 bases; J trimming: 3 bases; junction bases outside the gene matches: 7. The germline gives CDR1 MNHEY, CDR2 SMNVEV (reference sequence). DNA of the CDR3: TGTGCCAGCAGTCTTAGCGGGAGAGCGGACACCGGGGAGCTGTTTTTT. This codes for CASSLSGRADTGELFF.

This clone appeared a few times. The rearrangement joins TRBV7-9 to TRBJ2-5; TRBD1 agrees at 8 bases. Germline V gene lookup returns CDR1 SEHNR and CDR2 FQNEAQ (reference sequence). The CDR3 extends over 15 amino acids. Losses at the gene ends were 6 bases for V and 3 bases for J; bases not matched to a gene: 9. This chain's CDR3 is CASSWATGGEETQYF. The CDR3 DNA follows: TGTGCCAGCAGTTGGGCAACAGGGGGTGAAGAGACCCAGTACTTC.

The chain employs TRBV7-8 and TRBJ2-7; D call uncertain. This CDR3 has 14 residues. Germline V gene lookup returns CDR1 SGHVS and CDR2 FQNEAQ. Trimming pared 0 bases from V and 0 bases from J, leaving 6 bases between. The CDR3 DNA follows: TGTGCCAGCAGCTTAGCGGTGAGCTCCTACGAGCAGTACTTC. It specifies CASSLAVSSYEQYF.

This chain uses TRBV10-3 with TRBJ2-3; tentatively, D is TRBD2 (7 bases). Germline CDR1 and CDR2: ENHRY and SYGVKD. V was shortened by 6 bases and J by 0 bases, with 13 bases between the two germline ends. This CDR3 region has 15 residues. The CDR3 spells CAIREGEGSTDTQYF. CDR3 in DNA: TGTGCCATCAGGGAGGGGGAGGGGAGCACAGATACGCAGTATTTT.

In its sample, this clone was seen a few times. The rearrangement uses TRBV6-4 and TRBJ2-3, with TRBD2 identical over 12 bases. In germline, CDR1 is MRHNA, CDR2 SNTAGT. The CDR3 has 16 amino acids. The J segment lost 3 bases and the V segment lost 6 bases, leaving 7 bases of the junction unmatched. The CDR3 here is CASSQTGTSGTDTQYF. CDR3 nucleotides: TGTGCCAGCAGCCAAACCGGGACTAGCGGGACAGATACGCAGTATTTT.

In this sample, this clone turned up a few times. The rearrangement joins TRBV6-5 to TRBJ2-7; 13 nucleotides match TRBD2. Trimming took 6 bases from V and 6 from J; bases not matched to a gene: 5. Germline assignment: CDR1 MNHEY and CDR2 SVGAGI. This CDR3 has 14 amino acids. CDR3 in amino acids: CASRLGLAGSEQYF. CDR3 nucleotides: TGTGCCAGCAGGCTGGGACTAGCGGGAAGCGAGCAGTACTTC.

The chain recombines TRBV29-1 with TRBJ2-5; the match to TRBD2 covers 10 bases. V gave up 7 bases and J gave up 5 bases; unmatched junction bases: 13. This CDR3 comprises 15 residues. Per germline, CDR1 SQVTM and CDR2 ANQGSEA. This chain's CDR3 is CSASSSGGGWETQYF. The CDR3 nucleotides are TGCAGCGCCAGTTCTAGCGGGGGAGGGTGGGAGACCCAGTACTTC.

The V gene is TRBV14, the J gene TRBJ2-2; D is unclear. This CDR3 contains 16 residues. The V end was cut by 0 bases, the J end by 4 bases, with 12 bases between. Germline lookup yields CDR1 SGHDN and CDR2 FVKESK. This chain's CDR3 is CASSQDRRRPTGELFF. For the CDR3, the DNA is TGTGCCAGCAGCCAAGATCGGAGAAGACCCACCGGGGAGCTGTTTTTT. Variable domain in full (rest from reference TRBV14 and TRBJ2-2): EAGVTQFPSHSVIEKGQTVTLRCDPISGHDNLYWYRRVMGKEIKFLLHFVKESKQDESGMPNNRFLAERTGGTYSTLKVQPAELEDSGVYFCASSQDRRRPTGELFFGEGSRLTVL.

The gene calls are TRBV18 and TRBJ2-5; TRBD2 matches at 8 bases. CDR1 is KGHSH and CDR2 is LQKENI in the germline V gene. This CDR3 spans 13 amino acids. The trim removed 3 bases at V and 9 bases at J, leaving 6 bases unmatched. This CDR3 is CASSPPGLGAQYF. CDR3 DNA sequence: TGTGCCAGCTCACCCCCGGGACTAGGGGCCCAGTACTTC. The full variable domain, in which reference TRBV18 and TRBJ2-5 provide the parts outside the CDR3, is NAGVMQNPRHLVRRRGQEARLRCSPMKGHSHVYWYRQLPEEGLKFMVYLQKENIIDESGMPKERFSAEFPKEGPSILRIQQVVRGDSAAYFCASSPPGLGAQYFGPGTRLLVL.

V usage is TRBV28 and J usage is TRBJ2-3; possibly TRBD2 for D (5 bases). Trimming shortened V by 8 bases and J by 2 bases, and 29 bases separated the two germline ends. The V gene's germline CDR1 is MDHEN and CDR2 SYDVKM. The length of the CDR3 is 19 residues. CDR3 protein: CASPQFPGSPLAYTDTQYF. In DNA form, the CDR3 reads TGTGCCAGCCCGCAGTTCCCCGGGTCTCCTCTAGCTTACACAGATACGCAGTATTTT.

This clone was seen a few times. V and J are TRBV6-5 and TRBJ2-7; 9 bases are shared with TRBD1. The CDR3 extends over 14 amino acids. Germline CDR1 reads MNHEY; CDR2 reads SVGAGI. The V segment lost 4 bases and the J segment 3 bases; nucleotides outside the gene matches: 4. DNA of the CDR3: TGTGCCAGCAGTTTGTTGACAGGGGGCTACGAGCAGTACTTC. Protein: CASSLLTGGYEQYF.

The V call is TRBV20-1, the J call TRBJ2-7, with D maybe TRBD2 (6 bases). The V and J ends lost 6 bases and 3 bases respectively, with 9 bases between them. The length of the CDR3 is 11 residues. Germline assignment: CDR1 DFQATT and CDR2 SNEGSKA (reference sequence). The CDR3 sequence is CSAYSGYEQYF. The CDR3 DNA reads TGCAGTGCATATAGCGGCTACGAGCAGTACTTC.

The V call is TRBV7-2, the J call TRBJ2-5; the match to TRBD2 covers 7 bases. The CDR3 covers 15 residues. Per the germline V gene, CDR1 is SGHTA and CDR2 is FQGNSA. Unmatched junction bases numbered 6, after V lost 5 bases and J lost 0 bases. For the CDR3, the DNA is TGTGCCAGCAGCCGCGACGGACTAGACCAAGAGACCCAGTACTTC. It encodes CASSRDGLDQETQYF.

This clone was observed a few times. This rearrangement joins TRBV25-1 to TRBJ1-1; maybe TRBD1 (5 bases). Trimming stripped 2 bases from V and 4 bases from J, with 11 bases between. CDR1 and CDR2 (germline): MGHDK, SYGVNS. The CDR3 consists of 14 residues. The CDR3 loop reads CASSEPGPVTEAFF. DNA for the CDR3: TGTGCCAGCAGTGAACCAGGGCCCGTCACTGAAGCTTTCTTT.

This chain links TRBV5-4 with TRBJ2-1, with TRBD2 matching 14 bases. The CDR3 contains 14 residues. V lost 8 bases to trimming and J lost 8 bases; unmatched junction nucleotides: 6. CDR1 SGHNT and CDR2 YYREEE come from the germline V gene (reference sequence). DNA for the CDR3: TGTGCCAGTCGCGGGACTAGCGGGAGCCATGAGCAGTTCTTC. As protein: CASRGTSGSHEQFF.

The sample holds one count of this clone. The chain is built from TRBV29-1 and TRBJ2-5; D remains ambiguous. V gave up 6 bases and J gave up 3 bases, with 14 bases separating them. CDR1 SQVTM and CDR2 ANQGSEA come from the germline V gene. The CDR3 is made up of 13 amino acids. CDR3 in amino acids: CSVTHTAKETQYF. The CDR3 nucleotides are TGCAGCGTCACTCACACAGCTAAAGAGACCCAGTACTTC. Together with reference TRBV29-1 and TRBJ2-5, the CDR3 gives the full variable domain: SAVISQKPSRDICQRGTSLTIQCQVDSQVTMMFWYRQQPGQSLTLIATANQGSEATYESGFVIDKFPISRPNLTFSTLTVSNMSPEDSSIYLCSVTHTAKETQYFGPGTRLLVL.